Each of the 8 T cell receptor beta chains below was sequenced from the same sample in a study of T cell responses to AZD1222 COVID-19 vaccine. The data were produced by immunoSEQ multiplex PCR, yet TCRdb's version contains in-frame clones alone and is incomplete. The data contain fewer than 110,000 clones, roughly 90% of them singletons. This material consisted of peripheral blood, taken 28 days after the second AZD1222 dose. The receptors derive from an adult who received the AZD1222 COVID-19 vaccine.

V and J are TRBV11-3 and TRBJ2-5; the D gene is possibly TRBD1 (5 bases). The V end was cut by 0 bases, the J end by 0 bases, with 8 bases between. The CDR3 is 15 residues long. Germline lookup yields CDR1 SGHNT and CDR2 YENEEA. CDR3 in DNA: TGTGCCAGCAGCTTAGATCAGACAGACCAAGAGACCCAGTACTTC. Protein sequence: CASSLDQTDQETQYF. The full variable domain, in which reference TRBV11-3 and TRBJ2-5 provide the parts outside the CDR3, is EAGVVQSPRYKIIEKKQPVAFWCNPISGHNTLYWYLQNLGQGPELLIRYENEEAVDDSQLPKDRFSAERLKGVDSTLKIQPAELGDSAVYLCASSLDQTDQETQYFGPGTRLLVL.

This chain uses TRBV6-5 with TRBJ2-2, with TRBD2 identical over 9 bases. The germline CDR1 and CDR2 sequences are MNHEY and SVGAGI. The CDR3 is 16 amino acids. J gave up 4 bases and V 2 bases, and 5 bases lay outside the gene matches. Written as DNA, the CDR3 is TGTGCCAGCAGTTACCGGGCTAGCGGGATCACCGGGGAGCTGTTTTTT. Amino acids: CASSYRASGITGELFF.

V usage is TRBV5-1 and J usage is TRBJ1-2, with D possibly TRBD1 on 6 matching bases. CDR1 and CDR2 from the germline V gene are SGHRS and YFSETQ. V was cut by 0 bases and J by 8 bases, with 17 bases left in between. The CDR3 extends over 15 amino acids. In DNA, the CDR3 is TGCGCCAGCAGCTTGGCCTTCGGGGGCGGGAACGGCTACACCTTC. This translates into CASSLAFGGGNGYTF. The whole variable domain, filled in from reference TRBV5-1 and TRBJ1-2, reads KAGVTQTPRYLIKTRGQQVTLSCSPISGHRSVSWYQQTPGQGLQFLFEYFSETQRNKGNFPGRFSGRQFSNSRSEMNVSTLELGDSALYLCASSLAFGGGNGYTFGSGTRLTVV.

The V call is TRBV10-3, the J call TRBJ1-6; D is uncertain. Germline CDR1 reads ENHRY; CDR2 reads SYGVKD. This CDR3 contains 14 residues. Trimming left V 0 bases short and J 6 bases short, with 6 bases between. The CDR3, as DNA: TGTGCCATCAGTGAGTCCTATTCTAATTCACCCCTCCACTTT. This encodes CAISESYSNSPLHF.

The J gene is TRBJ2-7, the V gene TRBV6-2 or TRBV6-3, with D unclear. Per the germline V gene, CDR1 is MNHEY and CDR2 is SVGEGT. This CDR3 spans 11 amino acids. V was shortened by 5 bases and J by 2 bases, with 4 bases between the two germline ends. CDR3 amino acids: CASSRTYEQYF. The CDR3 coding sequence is TGTGCCAGCAGTCGAACCTACGAGCAGTACTTC.

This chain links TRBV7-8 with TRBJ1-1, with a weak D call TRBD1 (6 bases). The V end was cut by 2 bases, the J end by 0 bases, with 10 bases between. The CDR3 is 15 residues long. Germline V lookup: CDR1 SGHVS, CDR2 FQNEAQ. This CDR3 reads CASSLFGGLNTEAFF. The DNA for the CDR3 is TGTGCCAGCAGCTTATTTGGGGGGCTGAACACTGAAGCTTTCTTT.

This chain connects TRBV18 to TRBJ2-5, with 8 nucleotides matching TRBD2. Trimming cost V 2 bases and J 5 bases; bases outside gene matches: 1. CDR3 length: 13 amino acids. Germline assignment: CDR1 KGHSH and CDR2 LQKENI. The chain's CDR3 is CASSPSGSETQYF. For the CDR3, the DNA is TGTGCCAGCTCACCAAGCGGGAGTGAGACCCAGTACTTC.

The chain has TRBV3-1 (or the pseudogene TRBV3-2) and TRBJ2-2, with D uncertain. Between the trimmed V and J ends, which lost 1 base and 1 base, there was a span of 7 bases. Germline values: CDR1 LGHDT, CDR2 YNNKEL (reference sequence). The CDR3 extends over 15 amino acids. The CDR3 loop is CASSQVQLNTGELFF. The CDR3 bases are TGTGCCAGCAGCCAAGTACAGCTGAACACCGGGGAGCTGTTTTTT.